This T cell receptor beta chain was profiled in a study of CD8+CD57+ T cells in acquired aplastic anemia. Study observations and caveats: Patients shared 25 to 30 CD8+ CDR3 sequences with controls. With respect to CD8+ Simpson's diversity, patients and controls did not differ significantly.

It was genomic DNA that served as the template for profiling TCR beta VDJ and CDR3. MiXCR, applied by TCRdb to the reads, yields one record per CDR3 protein. This sample has approximately 98,000 distinct CDR3 sequences; about 63% occur once, and the top ten carry around three fifths. Individuals selected for sequencing had exhibited CD8+CD57+ cell expansion on flow cytometry. Severe acquired aplastic anemia was the diagnosis recorded for all patients. Patients had not yet gotten any therapy when their blood was taken for sampling. Concerning this clonotype: Its target is unknown.

The sequencing sample was made of sorted CD4+, CD8+, or CD8+CD57+ T cells (not recorded which) from PBMCs. The TCR was taken from a human donor with aplastic anemia.

The CDR3 sequence: CASSLDSFSGNTIYF. The CDR3 DNA follows: TGTGCCAGCAGCTTAGACAGCTTCTCTGGAAACACCATATATTTT. V and J are TRBV7-8 and TRBJ1-3; D is uncertain. Germline V lookup: CDR1 SGHVS, CDR2 FQNEAQ. CDR3 length equals 15 residues. Trimming shortened V by 1 base and J by 0 bases, and 7 bases separated the two germline ends.